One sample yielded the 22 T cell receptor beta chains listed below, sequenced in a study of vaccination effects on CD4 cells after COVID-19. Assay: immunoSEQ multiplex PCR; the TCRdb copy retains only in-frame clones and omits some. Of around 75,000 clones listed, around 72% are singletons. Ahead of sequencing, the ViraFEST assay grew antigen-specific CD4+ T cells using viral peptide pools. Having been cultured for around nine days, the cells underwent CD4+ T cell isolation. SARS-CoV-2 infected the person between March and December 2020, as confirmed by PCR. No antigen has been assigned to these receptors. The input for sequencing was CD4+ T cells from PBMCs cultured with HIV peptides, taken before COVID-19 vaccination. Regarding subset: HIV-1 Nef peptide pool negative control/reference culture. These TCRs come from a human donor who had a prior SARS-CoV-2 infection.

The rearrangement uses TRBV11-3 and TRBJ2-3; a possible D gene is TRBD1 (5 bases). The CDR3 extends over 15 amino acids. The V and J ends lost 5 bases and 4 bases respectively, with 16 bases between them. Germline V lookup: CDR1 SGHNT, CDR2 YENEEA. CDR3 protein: CASSQGQGIADTQYF. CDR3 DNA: TGTGCCAGCAGCCAGGGCCAGGGAATTGCAGATACGCAGTATTTT.

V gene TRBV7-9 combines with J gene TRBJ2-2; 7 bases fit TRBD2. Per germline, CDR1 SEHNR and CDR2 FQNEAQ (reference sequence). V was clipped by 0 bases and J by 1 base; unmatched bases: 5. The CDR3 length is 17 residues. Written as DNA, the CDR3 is TGTGCCAGCAGCTTAGCGCAGAGCGGGGAGAACACCGGGGAGCTGTTTTTT. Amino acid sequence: CASSLAQSGENTGELFF.

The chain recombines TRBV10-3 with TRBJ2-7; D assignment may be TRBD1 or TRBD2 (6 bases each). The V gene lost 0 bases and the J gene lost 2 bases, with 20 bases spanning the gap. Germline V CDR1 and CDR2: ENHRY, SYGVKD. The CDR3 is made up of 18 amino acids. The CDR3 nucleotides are TGTGCCATCAGTGAGTCGTCCTTGGGGGGCCCGAGAACCTACGAGCAGTACTTC. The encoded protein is CAISESSLGGPRTYEQYF.

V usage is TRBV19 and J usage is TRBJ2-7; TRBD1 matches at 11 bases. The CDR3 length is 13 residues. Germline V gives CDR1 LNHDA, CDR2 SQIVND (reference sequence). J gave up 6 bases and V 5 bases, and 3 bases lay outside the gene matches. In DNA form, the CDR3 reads TGTGCCAGTAGTCAGGGACAGGGGGGCGAGCAGTACTTC. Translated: CASSQGQGGEQYF.

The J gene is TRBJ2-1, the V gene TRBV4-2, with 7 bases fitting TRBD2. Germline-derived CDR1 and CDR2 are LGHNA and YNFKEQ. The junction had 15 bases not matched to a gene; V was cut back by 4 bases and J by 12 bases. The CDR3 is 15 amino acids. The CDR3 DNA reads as TGTGCCAGCAGCCCCCCGCGGGAGCCCCCCCTCTGGCAGTTCTTC. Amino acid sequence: CASSPPREPPLWQFF.

The CDR3 spells CASSFGSGFSTEAFF. The CDR3 bases are TGTGCCAGCAGCTTCGGTTCAGGGTTCAGCACTGAAGCTTTCTTT. The genes are TRBV7-9 and TRBJ1-1; D is possibly TRBD1 (5 bases). The CDR3 runs 15 residues. Germline CDR1 SEHNR, CDR2 FQNEAQ (reference sequence). V shed 3 bases and J shed 4 bases, with 15 bases lying between them.

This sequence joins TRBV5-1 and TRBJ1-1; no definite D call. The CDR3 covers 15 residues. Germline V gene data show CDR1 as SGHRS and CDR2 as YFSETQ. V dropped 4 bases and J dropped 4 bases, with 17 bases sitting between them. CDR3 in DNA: TGCGCCAGCAGCCCCTGGACCGCTGCCGGCACTGAAGCTTTCTTT. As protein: CASSPWTAAGTEAFF.

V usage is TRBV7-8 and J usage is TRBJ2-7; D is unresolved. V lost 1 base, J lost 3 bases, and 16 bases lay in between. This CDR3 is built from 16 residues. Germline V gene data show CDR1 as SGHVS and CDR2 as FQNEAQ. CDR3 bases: TGTGCCAGCAGCTTAGGTATTTCTCACCTCTACTACGAGCAGTACTTC. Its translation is CASSLGISHLYYEQYF. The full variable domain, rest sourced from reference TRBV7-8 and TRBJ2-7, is GAGVSQSPRYKVAKRGQDVALRCDPISGHVSLFWYQQALGQGPEFLTYFQNEAQLDKSGLPSDRFFAERPEGSVSTLKIQRTQQEDSAVYLCASSLGISHLYYEQYFGPGTRLTVT.

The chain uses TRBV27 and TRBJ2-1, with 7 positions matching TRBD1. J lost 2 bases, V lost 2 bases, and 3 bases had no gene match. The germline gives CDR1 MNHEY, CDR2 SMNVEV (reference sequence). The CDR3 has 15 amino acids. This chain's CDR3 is CASSLEGATYNEQFF. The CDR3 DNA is TGTGCCAGCAGTTTAGAGGGGGCTACCTACAATGAGCAGTTCTTC.

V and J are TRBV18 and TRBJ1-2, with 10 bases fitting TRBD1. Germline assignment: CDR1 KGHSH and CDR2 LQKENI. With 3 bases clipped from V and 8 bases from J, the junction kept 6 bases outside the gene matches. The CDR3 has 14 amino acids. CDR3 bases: TGTGCCAGCTCACCGCCGGGACAGGGGTACGGCTACACCTTC. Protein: CASSPPGQGYGYTF.

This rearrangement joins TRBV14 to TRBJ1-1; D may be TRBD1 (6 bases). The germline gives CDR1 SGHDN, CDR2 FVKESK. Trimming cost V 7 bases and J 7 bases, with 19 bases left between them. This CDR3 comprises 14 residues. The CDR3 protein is CASKPLRGRDEAFF. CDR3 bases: TGTGCCAGCAAACCTCTGAGGGGGAGGGATGAAGCTTTCTTT.

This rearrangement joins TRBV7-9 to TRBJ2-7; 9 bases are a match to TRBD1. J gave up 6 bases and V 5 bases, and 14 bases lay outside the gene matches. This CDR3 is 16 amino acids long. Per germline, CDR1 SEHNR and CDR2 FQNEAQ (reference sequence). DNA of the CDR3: TGTGCCAGCAGCAAAGATCTGGGACAGGGCCCTCCCGAGCAGTACTTC. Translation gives CASSKDLGQGPPEQYF.

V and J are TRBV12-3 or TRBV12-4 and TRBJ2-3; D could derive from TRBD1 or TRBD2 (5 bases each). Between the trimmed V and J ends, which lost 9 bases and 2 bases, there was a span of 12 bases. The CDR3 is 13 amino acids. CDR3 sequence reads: CASSVGVTDTQYF. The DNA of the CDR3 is TGTGCCAGTTCAGTGGGGGTCACAGATACGCAGTATTTT.

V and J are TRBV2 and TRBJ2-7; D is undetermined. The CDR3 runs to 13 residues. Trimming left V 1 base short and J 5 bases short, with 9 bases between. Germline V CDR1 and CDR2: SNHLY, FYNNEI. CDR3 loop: CASSEDNIHEQYF. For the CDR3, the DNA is TGTGCCAGCAGTGAAGACAATATCCACGAGCAGTACTTC.

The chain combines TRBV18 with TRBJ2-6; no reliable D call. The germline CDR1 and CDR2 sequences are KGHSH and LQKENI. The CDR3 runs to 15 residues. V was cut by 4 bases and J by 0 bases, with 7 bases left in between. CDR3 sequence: CASSQTSSGANVLTF. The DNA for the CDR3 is TGTGCCAGCTCACAGACGAGCTCTGGGGCCAACGTCCTGACTTTC.

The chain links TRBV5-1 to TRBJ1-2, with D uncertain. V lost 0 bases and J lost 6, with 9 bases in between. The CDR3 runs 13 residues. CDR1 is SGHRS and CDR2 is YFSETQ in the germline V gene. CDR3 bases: TGCGCCAGCAGCTTGGTGGGGAGCCATGGCTACACCTTC. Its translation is CASSLVGSHGYTF.

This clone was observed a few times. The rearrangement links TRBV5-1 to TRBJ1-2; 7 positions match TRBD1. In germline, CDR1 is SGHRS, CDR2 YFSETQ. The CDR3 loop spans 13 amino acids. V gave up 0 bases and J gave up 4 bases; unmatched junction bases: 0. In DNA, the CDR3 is TGCGCCAGCAGCTTGGGGGACAGCTATGGCTACACCTTC. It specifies CASSLGDSYGYTF. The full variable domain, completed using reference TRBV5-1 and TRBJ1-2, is KAGVTQTPRYLIKTRGQQVTLSCSPISGHRSVSWYQQTPGQGLQFLFEYFSETQRNKGNFPGRFSGRQFSNSRSEMNVSTLELGDSALYLCASSLGDSYGYTFGSGTRLTVV.

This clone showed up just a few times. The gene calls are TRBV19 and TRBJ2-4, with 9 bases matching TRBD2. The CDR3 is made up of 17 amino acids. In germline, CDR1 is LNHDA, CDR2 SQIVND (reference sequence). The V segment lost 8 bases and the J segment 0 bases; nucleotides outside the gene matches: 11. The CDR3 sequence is CASAKRGALLAKNIQYF. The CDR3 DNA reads TGTGCCAGTGCTAAGCGGGGGGCATTACTAGCCAAAAACATTCAGTACTTC.

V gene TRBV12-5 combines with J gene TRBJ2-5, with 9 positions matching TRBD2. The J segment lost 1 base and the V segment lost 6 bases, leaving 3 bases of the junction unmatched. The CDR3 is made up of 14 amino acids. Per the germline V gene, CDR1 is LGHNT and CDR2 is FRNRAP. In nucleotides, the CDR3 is TGTGCTAGTGGGTTAGCGGGGGTCCAAGAGACCCAGTACTTC. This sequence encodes CASGLAGVQETQYF.

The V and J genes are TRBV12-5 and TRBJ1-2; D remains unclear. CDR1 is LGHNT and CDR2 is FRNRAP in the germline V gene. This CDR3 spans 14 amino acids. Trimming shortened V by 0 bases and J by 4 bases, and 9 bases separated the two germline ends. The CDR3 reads CASGLVRTVYGYTF. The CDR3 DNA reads TGTGCTAGTGGTTTGGTACGAACAGTCTATGGCTACACCTTC.

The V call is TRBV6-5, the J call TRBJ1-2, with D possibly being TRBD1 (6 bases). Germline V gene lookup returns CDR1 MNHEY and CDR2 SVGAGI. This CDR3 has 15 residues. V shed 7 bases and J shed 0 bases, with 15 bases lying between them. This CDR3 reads CASTPGGTTNYGYTF. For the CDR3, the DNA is TGTGCCAGCACCCCGGGGGGGACAACTAACTATGGCTACACCTTC.

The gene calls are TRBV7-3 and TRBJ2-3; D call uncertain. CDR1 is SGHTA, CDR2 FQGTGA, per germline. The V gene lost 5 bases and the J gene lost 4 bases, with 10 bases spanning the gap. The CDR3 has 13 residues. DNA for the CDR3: TGTGCCAGCAGCCTAGGTCGGGCAGATACGCAGTATTTT. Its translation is CASSLGRADTQYF.